This TCR beta chain was sequenced for a study of spatial heterogeneity in lung cancer. Each TCR cDNA molecule bore a unique molecular identifier. MiXCR, applied by TCRdb to the 5' RACE reads, yields one record per CDR3 protein. The repertoire holds approximately 9,700 distinct CDR3 sequences, with roughly 12% as singletons. Documented time point: sample taken at primary tumor resection. The authors sequenced whole RNA from tumor, nontumor lung or frozen PBMC without sorting. This clonotype came up many times. Its antigen is currently unknown. This beta chain is an off-target read within a library intended for alpha chains, so its frequency means little. CDR1 and CDR2 (germline): PRHDT, FYEKMQ (reference sequence). This CDR3 comprises 17 residues. Trimming cost V 2 bases and J 2 bases; bases outside gene matches: 6. Findings and caveats of the study: Ubiquitous and regional nonsynonymous mutations were tracked by counts of ubiquitous and regional expanded TCRs, respectively. Mutation tallies in tumors tracked expanded intratumoral alpha and beta TCR counts.

This receptor was identified in a male donor with early-stage non-small cell lung cancer. The sequences come from lung tumor tissue, collected at surgery. The chain employs TRBV13 and TRBJ2-1; 10 bases map to TRBD1. CDR3 amino acids: CASSLMGQGSPYNEQFF. The CDR3 DNA reads as TGTGCCAGCAGCTTAATGGGACAGGGGTCCCCCTACAATGAGCAGTTCTTC. Based on the CDR3 plus reference TRBV13 and TRBJ2-1, the full variable domain is AAGVIQSPRHLIKEKRETATLKCYPIPRHDTVYWYQQGPGQDPQFLISFYEKMQSDKGSIPDRFSAQQFSDYHSELNMSSLELGDSALYFCASSLMGQGSPYNEQFFGPGTRLTVL.